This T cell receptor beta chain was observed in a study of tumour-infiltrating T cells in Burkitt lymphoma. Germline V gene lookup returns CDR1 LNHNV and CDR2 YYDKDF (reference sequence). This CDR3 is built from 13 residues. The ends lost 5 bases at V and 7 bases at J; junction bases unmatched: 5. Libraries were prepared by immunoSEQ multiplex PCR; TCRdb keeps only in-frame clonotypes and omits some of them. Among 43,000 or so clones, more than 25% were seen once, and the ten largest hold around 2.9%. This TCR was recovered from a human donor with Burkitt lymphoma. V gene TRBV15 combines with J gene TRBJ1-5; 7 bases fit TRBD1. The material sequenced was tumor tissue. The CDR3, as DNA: TGTGCCACCAGCCCTGGACAGGTACAGCCCCAGCATTTT. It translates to CATSPGQVQPQHF.